Each of the 20 T cell receptor beta chains below was sequenced from the same sample in a study of early T cells in non-severe SARS-CoV-2 infection. TCRdb called the 5' RACE reads again in MiXCR, with one record for every CDR3 protein. The sample lists about 76,000 distinct CDR3 sequences; around a sixth were seen once. The specimen sequenced was whole blood. Receptor source: an adult who was a healthcare worker with PCR-confirmed SARS-CoV-2 infection or an uninfected control (not recorded which).

V is TRBV20-1 and J is TRBJ1-6; no clear D gene. This CDR3 is 13 amino acids long. Germline loops: CDR1 DFQATT, CDR2 SNEGSKA (reference sequence). CDR3 DNA: TGCAGCGCAGCCCGGGCCCGGAATTCACCCCTCCACTTT. Encoded protein: CSAARARNSPLHF.

The chain employs TRBV7-6 and TRBJ2-7; D remains unclear. V was trimmed by 1 base and J by 0 bases, leaving 16 bases between them. CDR3 size: 17 residues. The V gene's germline CDR1 is SGHVS and CDR2 FNYEAQ. The CDR3 here is CASSLGAPVISSYEQYF. In nucleotides, the CDR3 is TGTGCCAGCAGCTTAGGAGCTCCAGTAATCAGCTCCTACGAGCAGTACTTC.

The CDR3 DNA is TGTGCCAGCAGCCTCGGGCCTGTCTACGAGCAGTACTTC. It encodes CASSLGPVYEQYF. The chain uses TRBV7-2 and TRBJ2-7; D is unclear. This CDR3 region has 13 residues. Germline CDR1 SGHTA, CDR2 FQGNSA. Trimming took off 5 bases at V and 3 bases at J, with 11 bases between the two ends. The whole variable domain, remainder taken from reference TRBV7-2 and TRBJ2-7, is GAGVSQSPSNKVTEKGKDVELRCDPISGHTALYWYRQSLGQGLEFLIYFQGNSAPDKSGLPSDRFSAERTGGSVSTLTIQRTQQEDSAVYLCASSLGPVYEQYFGPGTRLTVT.

This rearrangement joins TRBV5-5 to TRBJ2-3; 14 positions match TRBD2. Germline V gene data show CDR1 as SGHKS and CDR2 as YYEKEE (reference sequence). The CDR3 loop spans 17 amino acids. The V and J ends lost 3 bases and 5 bases, in that order; junction bases with no gene match: 8. CDR3 DNA sequence: TGTGCCAGCAGCTCCGGACTAGCGGGAGGCACACAAGATACGCAGTATTTT. Translating gives CASSSGLAGGTQDTQYF. The full variable domain, in which reference TRBV5-5 and TRBJ2-3 provide the parts outside the CDR3, is DAGVTQSPTHLIKTRGQQVTLRCSPISGHKSVSWYQQVLGQGPQFIFQYYEKEERGRGNFPDRFSARQFPNYSSELNVNALLLGDSALYLCASSSGLAGGTQDTQYFGPGTRLTVL.

The sample holds many counts of this clonotype. The chain recombines TRBV3-1 with TRBJ1-5; a weak D match, TRBD1 (5 bases). The V and J ends lost 4 bases and 7 bases respectively, with 17 bases between them. Germline V gives CDR1 LGHDT, CDR2 YNNKEL (reference sequence). The length of the CDR3 is 15 residues. DNA of the CDR3: TGTGCCAGCAGCCCCCAACAGGATTTGGAACAGCCCCAGCATTTT. As protein: CASSPQQDLEQPQHF.

The genes are TRBV11-2 and TRBJ1-1; D is undetermined. V was pared by 1 base and J by 7 bases, with 10 bases between. The CDR3 has 13 residues. CDR1 is SGHAT, CDR2 FQNNGV, per germline. CDR3 in amino acids: CASSLVAALEAFF. For the CDR3, the DNA is TGTGCCAGCAGCTTAGTAGCGGCCCTTGAAGCTTTCTTT.

This clonotype showed up just once. The V gene is TRBV29-1, the J gene TRBJ1-1; no reliable D call. This CDR3 is built from 12 residues. Germline assignment: CDR1 SQVTM and CDR2 ANQGSEA. Trimming pared 4 bases from V and 4 bases from J, leaving 10 bases between. CDR3 nucleotide sequence: TGCAGCGTTGCAGCCGACCTCACTGAAGCTTTCTTT. Encoded protein: CSVAADLTEAFF. The variable domain in full, with the rest retrieved from reference TRBV29-1 and TRBJ1-1, is SAVISQKPSRDICQRGTSLTIQCQVDSQVTMMFWYRQQPGQSLTLIATANQGSEATYESGFVIDKFPISRPNLTFSTLTVSNMSPEDSSIYLCSVAADLTEAFFGQGTRLTVV.

In its sample, this clonotype was seen a few times. The chain links TRBV28 to TRBJ2-1; 10 bases match TRBD1. The CDR3 runs 16 residues. V lost 6 bases and J lost 7; bases outside the gene matches: 12. Per germline, CDR1 MDHEN and CDR2 SYDVKM. This chain's CDR3 is CASRYGTGVRSNEQFF. In DNA form, the CDR3 reads TGTGCCAGCAGGTACGGGACAGGGGTTCGATCGAATGAGCAGTTCTTC.

This clonotype appeared a few times. In DNA form, the CDR3 reads TGCAGTGCAAACCGACAGGGCTACACCTTC. Protein: CSANRQGYTF. The J gene is TRBJ1-2, the V gene TRBV20-1; the D gene is possibly TRBD1 (5 bases). V was pared by 6 bases and J by 8 bases, with 10 bases between. Looked up from germline, CDR1 is DFQATT and CDR2 is SNEGSKA (reference sequence). The CDR3 consists of 10 residues.

This clonotype showed up just a few times. CDR3 sequence: CASSLDFRDGYTF. In DNA, the CDR3 is TGTGCCAGCAGCTTAGACTTCCGAGATGGCTACACCTTC. The chain carries TRBV7-6 and TRBJ1-2, with D hard to call. Trimming stripped 1 base from V and 6 bases from J, with 9 bases between. The CDR3 runs to 13 residues. Germline V gene data show CDR1 as SGHVS and CDR2 as FNYEAQ.

V is TRBV28 and J is TRBJ1-2; 8 nucleotides match TRBD1. CDR1 is MDHEN, CDR2 SYDVKM, per germline. This CDR3 contains 13 residues. The V gene end was trimmed by 7 bases and the J gene end by 4 bases; junction bases not matched to a gene: 5. The CDR3 reads CASNIDRGYGYTF. CDR3 bases: TGTGCCAGCAACATAGACAGGGGCTATGGCTACACCTTC.

The rearrangement joins TRBV29-1 to TRBJ1-2; tentatively, D is TRBD1 (5 bases). The germline CDR1 and CDR2 sequences are SQVTM and ANQGSEA. V was cut by 6 bases and J by 8 bases, with 13 bases left in between. This CDR3 has 11 amino acids. CDR3 residues: CSVIGASGYTF. DNA for the CDR3: TGCAGCGTAATAGGGGCTAGCGGCTACACCTTC.

This clonotype was seen at least ten times. The chain joins TRBV6-5 to TRBJ1-5; 8 positions agree with TRBD1. CDR1 is MNHEY and CDR2 is SVGAGI in the germline V gene. The V segment lost 6 bases and the J segment 7 bases; nucleotides outside the gene matches: 5. CDR3 length equals 13 residues. CDR3 loop: CASRPDRVQPQHF. The DNA of the CDR3 is TGTGCCAGCAGACCGGACAGGGTCCAGCCCCAGCATTTT.

This clonotype was seen more than once but under ten times. CDR3 nucleotides: TGCGCCAGCAGTGAGTCGAGAAGTCCCCTCCACTTT. This codes for CASSESRSPLHF. This chain links TRBV10-2 with TRBJ1-6, with unresolved D. CDR3 length: 12 amino acids. V shed 0 bases and J shed 13 bases, with 7 bases lying between them. CDR1 WSHSY and CDR2 SAAADI come from the germline V gene.

This chain uses TRBV5-4 with TRBJ2-7; 9 bases are a match to TRBD1. This CDR3 region has 13 residues. After removal of 5 bases from V and 5 bases from J, the junction contained 5 bases not matched to a gene. Germline V gene lookup returns CDR1 SGHNT and CDR2 YYREEE (reference sequence). DNA for the CDR3: TGTGCCAGCAGTTGGACAGGGGAGGACGAGCAGTACTTC. Translating it yields CASSWTGEDEQYF.

This clonotype was counted a few times. V and J are TRBV2 and TRBJ1-4, with D possibly matching TRBD1 (5 bases). Germline V gene lookup returns CDR1 SNHLY and CDR2 FYNNEI. The CDR3 consists of 13 residues. V was shortened by 10 bases and J by 5 bases, with 14 bases between the two germline ends. The CDR3 loop is CANGGTLNEKLFF. DNA for the CDR3: TGTGCCAACGGGGGAACACTAAATGAAAAACTGTTTTTT.

There are many counts of this clonotype. V is TRBV4-2 and J is TRBJ2-7, with D perhaps TRBD2 (6 bases). V shed 1 base and J shed 1 base, with 8 bases lying between them. Looked up from germline, CDR1 is LGHNA and CDR2 is YNFKEQ. This CDR3 spans 14 amino acids. The CDR3, as DNA: TGTGCCAGCAGCCAAGCCGCGGGATCCTACGAGCAGTACTTC. Amino acids: CASSQAAGSYEQYF.

The chain is built from TRBV29-1 and TRBJ2-3, with D perhaps matching TRBD2 (6 bases). CDR3 length: 11 amino acids. V lost 3 bases to trimming and J lost 9 bases, with 10 bases between them. Per germline, CDR1 SQVTM and CDR2 ANQGSEA. CDR3 coding DNA: TGCAGCGTTGATAGCGGTGGCACGCAGTATTTT. Encoded protein: CSVDSGGTQYF.

The genes are TRBV7-3 and TRBJ1-1; D is perhaps TRBD1 (5 bases). The CDR3 totals 14 residues. From germline, CDR1 is SGHTA and CDR2 FQGTGA. Deletions cut 5 bases from V and 4 bases from J, with 14 bases between. CDR3 sequence: CASSPQGGATEAFF. Written as DNA, the CDR3 is TGTGCCAGCAGCCCCCAAGGAGGGGCCACTGAAGCTTTCTTT.

This clonotype came up many times. The gene calls are TRBV9 and TRBJ1-6; D remains unclear. The V gene lost 6 bases and the J gene lost 8 bases, with 15 bases spanning the gap. The CDR3 length is 14 residues. Per the germline V gene, CDR1 is SGDLS and CDR2 is YYNGEE. The CDR3 bases are TGTGCCAGCACCAGAAGGGCAGCTGATTCACCCCTCCACTTT. It is translated as CASTRRAADSPLHF.